A selection of T cell receptor beta chains follows, all from one sample in a study of blood T cell repertoires in COVID-19. Sequencing was performed with immunoSEQ multiplex PCR; in TCRdb, only in-frame clones are kept and a portion is missing. The sample shows just under 150,000 clones, 87% of them seen only once. The sequenced sample was peripheral blood. The receptors stem from a man aged 45 to 65 who had recovered from COVID-19. Both conserved end residues are part of each CDR3. Each record gives: J gene, clone size, V gene, D gene, CDR3 DNA, CDR3 protein. The D gene is left open where the match is weak. Clone size appears in some rows only: once, few, many, or a class for an expanded clone.

>TRBJ2-5|once|TRBV5-4|NA
TGTGCCAGCAGCTTCGGGAACCAAGAGACCCAGTACTTC
CASSFGNQETQYF
>TRBJ2-5|NA|TRBV5-1|TRBD1
TGCGCCACCAGAAAGACAGGGGAAGAGACCCAGTACTTC
CATRKTGEETQYF
>TRBJ1-4|once|TRBV2|TRBD1
TGTGCCAGCAAAGTCAGGGGGCGCGAAAAACTGTTTTTT
CASKVRGREKLFF
>TRBJ2-7|NA|TRBV7-2|NA
TGTGCCAGCAGCTTACCTAGGTACGAGCAGTACTTC
CASSLPRYEQYF
>TRBJ2-7|NA|TRBV25-1|TRBD2
TGTGCCAGCAGTGATCTTCTAAGCGGGGGAGCCTACGAGCAGTACTTC
CASSDLLSGGAYEQYF
>TRBJ2-3|NA|TRBV7-8|NA
TGTGCCAGCAGCTTAGACAGATTGGATACGCAGTATTTT
CASSLDRLDTQYF
>TRBJ1-4|NA|TRBV11-2|TRBD1
TGTGCCAGCAGCTTCGGAACAGGGGGCGAAAAACTGTTTTTT
CASSFGTGGEKLFF
>TRBJ2-1|NA|TRBV5-6|NA
TGTGCCAGCAGCTTAGCCCTGATAAACAATGAGCAGTTCTTC
CASSLALINNEQFF
>TRBJ2-7|once|TRBV2|NA
TGTGCCATCTACAGGGCCCTCGGAGAGCAGTACTTC
CAIYRALGEQYF
>TRBJ2-7|NA|TRBV3-1/TRBV3-2|TRBD2
TGTGCCAGCAGCCAATCTCTAGCGGGGGGTTACGAGCAGTACTTC
CASSQSLAGGYEQYF
>TRBJ2-1|NA|TRBV27|TRBD2
TGTGCCAGCAGCCTTTACGGACTAGCGGGGGAATACAATGAGCAGTTCTTC
CASSLYGLAGEYNEQFF
>TRBJ2-5|NA|TRBV3-1/TRBV3-2|NA
TGTGCCAGCAGCCAAGATTACAGGATGGAAGAGACCCAGTACTTC
CASSQDYRMEETQYF
>TRBJ1-2|once|TRBV11-2|NA
TGTGCCAGCAGCTTAGAGGGCATATATGGCTACACCTTC
CASSLEGIYGYTF
>TRBJ1-6|NA|TRBV4-3|NA
TGCGCCAGCAGCCAAGATCAATTCTGGGAGGCACCCCTCCACTTT
CASSQDQFWEAPLHF
>TRBJ1-2|NA|TRBV14|NA
TGTGCCAGCAGCCAAGAATGGGGCCTAGGATATGGCTACACCTTC
CASSQEWGLGYGYTF
>TRBJ1-2|NA|TRBV15|NA
TGTGCCACCAGCAGAGATCGTAAGGGAGCTAACTATGGCTACACCTTC
CATSRDRKGANYGYTF
>TRBJ2-1|NA|TRBV6-5|TRBD2
TGTGCCAGCATCTTAGCGGGGGGTAGGAATGAGCAGTTCTTC
CASILAGGRNEQFF
>TRBJ1-6|NA|TRBV6-1|TRBD1
TGTGCCAGCAGTGAACTGGGACAGGGATTGGTAACCTATAATTCACCCCTCCACTTT
CASSELGQGLVTYNSPLHF
>TRBJ1-2|NA|TRBV3-1/TRBV3-2|TRBD1
TGTGCCAGCAGCCAAGAATGGCAGGGGGGTATAGATGGCTACACCTTC
CASSQEWQGGIDGYTF
>TRBJ1-1|NA|TRBV5-4|NA
TGTGCCAGCAGCCAAGGGACAGAAGCTTTCTTT
CASSQGTEAFF
>TRBJ1-2|NA|TRBV5-5|TRBD1
TGTGCCAGCAGCTTGGATATGGGACAGGGGGCGGGTGGCTACACCTTC
CASSLDMGQGAGGYTF
>TRBJ2-4|NA|TRBV4-1|TRBD2
TGCGCCAGCAGCCAAGGGGGACTAGCGGGGCTAGCCAAAAACATTCAGTACTTC
CASSQGGLAGLAKNIQYF
>TRBJ2-7|NA|TRBV19|TRBD1
TGTGCCAGTAGCTACGTAGGACAGGGAGGCTACGAGCAGTACTTC
CASSYVGQGGYEQYF
>TRBJ2-7|NA|TRBV10-3|TRBD1
TGTGCCATCAGTGAGTTATACAGGGGCGACTCCTACGAGCAGTACTTC
CAISELYRGDSYEQYF
>TRBJ1-5|NA|TRBV9|NA
TGTGCCAGCAGCGTTGGGGGGGTAAGCAATCAGCCCCAGCATTTT
CASSVGGVSNQPQHF
>TRBJ2-2|once|TRBV27|TRBD2
TGTGCCAGCAGTGTAGCGGGGGGCTACACCGGGGAGCTGTTTTTT
CASSVAGGYTGELFF
>TRBJ2-7|NA|TRBV5-4|NA
TGTGCCAGCAGCTTGAAAGGAGGGGGGGATGGGCAGTACTTC
CASSLKGGGDGQYF
>TRBJ2-2|NA|TRBV18|NA
TGTGCCAGCTCCCCCGGGAGATCGAACACCGGGGAGCTGTTTTTT
CASSPGRSNTGELFF
>TRBJ1-5|NA|TRBV25-1|NA
TGTGCCAGCAGCTCGGGGAGCAATCAGCCCCAGCATTTT
CASSSGSNQPQHF
>TRBJ2-3|NA|TRBV10-3|TRBD2
TGTGCCATCAGTGGGCGGGGACTAGCGGGGGGGCCAGCAGATACGCAGTATTTT
CAISGRGLAGGPADTQYF
>TRBJ2-2|NA|TRBV5-1|TRBD1
TGCGCCAGCAGCTTGACCGGGGACAGGGGATCGGCCGGGGAGCTGTTTTTT
CASSLTGDRGSAGELFF
>TRBJ2-2|NA|TRBV24-1|TRBD1
TGTGCCACCAGTGATTCCCGGGACAGGGCAACCGGGGAGCTGTTTTTT
CATSDSRDRATGELFF
>TRBJ2-7|NA|TRBV4-3|TRBD2
TGCGCCAGCAGCCTGGGGACTAGCGGGCCTCTCTACGAGCAGTACTTC
CASSLGTSGPLYEQYF
>TRBJ2-7|once|TRBV5-5|TRBD2
TGTGCCAGCAGCTTGTTGGGGACTAGCGGTTCCTACGAGCAGTACTTC
CASSLLGTSGSYEQYF
>TRBJ1-2|NA|TRBV10-3|NA
TGTGCCATCAGATCAGATCTAACAGGTGTGAACTATGGCTACACCTTC
CAIRSDLTGVNYGYTF
>TRBJ2-7|NA|TRBV6-6|NA
TGTGCCAGCAGTTCGGGAATGGAACAGTACTTC
CASSSGMEQYF
>TRBJ2-2|NA|TRBV11-2|NA
TGTGCCAGCAGCTTGGGGTGGGGGCAAGGCACCGGGGAGCTGTTTTTT
CASSLGWGQGTGELFF
>TRBJ1-2|NA|TRBV9|TRBD1
TGTGCCAGCAGCGGATACAGGGGGTGGTTTGGCTACACCTTC
CASSGYRGWFGYTF
>TRBJ1-5|NA|TRBV5-4|NA
TGTGCCAGCAGCTTGGATCGCGGTAATCAGCCCCAGCATTTT
CASSLDRGNQPQHF